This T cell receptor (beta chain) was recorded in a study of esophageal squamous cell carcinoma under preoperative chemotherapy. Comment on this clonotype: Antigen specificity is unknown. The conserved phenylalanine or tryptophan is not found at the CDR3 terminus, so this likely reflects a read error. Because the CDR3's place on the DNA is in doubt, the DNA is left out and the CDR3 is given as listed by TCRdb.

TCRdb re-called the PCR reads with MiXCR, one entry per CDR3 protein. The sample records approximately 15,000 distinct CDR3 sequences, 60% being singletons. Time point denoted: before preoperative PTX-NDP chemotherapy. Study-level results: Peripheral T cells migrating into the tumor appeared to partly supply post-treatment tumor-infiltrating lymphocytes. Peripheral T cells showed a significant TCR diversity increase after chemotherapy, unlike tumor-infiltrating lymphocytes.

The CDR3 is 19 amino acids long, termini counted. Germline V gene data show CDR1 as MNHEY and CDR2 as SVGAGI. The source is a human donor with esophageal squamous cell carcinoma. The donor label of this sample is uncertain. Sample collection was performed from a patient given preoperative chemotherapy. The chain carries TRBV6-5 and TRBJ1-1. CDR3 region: CASSCCPTSHFSMSSSSGQ.